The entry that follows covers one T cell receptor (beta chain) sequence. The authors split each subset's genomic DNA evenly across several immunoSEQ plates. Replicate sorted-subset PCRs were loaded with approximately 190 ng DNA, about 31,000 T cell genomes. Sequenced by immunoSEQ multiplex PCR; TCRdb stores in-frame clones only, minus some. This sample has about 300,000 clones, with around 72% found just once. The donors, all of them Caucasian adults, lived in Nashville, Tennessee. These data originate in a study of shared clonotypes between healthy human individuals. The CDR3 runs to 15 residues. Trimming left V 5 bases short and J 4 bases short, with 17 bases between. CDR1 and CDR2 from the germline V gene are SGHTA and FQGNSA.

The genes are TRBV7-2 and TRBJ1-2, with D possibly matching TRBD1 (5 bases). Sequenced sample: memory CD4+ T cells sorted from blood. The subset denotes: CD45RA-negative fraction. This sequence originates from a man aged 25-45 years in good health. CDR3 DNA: TGTGCCAGCAGCCCCACCCGCTCCGGGGGCTATGGCTACACCTTC. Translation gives CASSPTRSGGYGYTF.